This passage covers 30 T cell receptor beta chains from one sample sequenced in a study of blood T cells in healthy people across ages. Primed by a sample-barcoded 5' primer and a J-beta primer mix, a second PCR proceeded for 7 to 11 cycles. TCRdb reprocessed the 5' RACE reads with MiXCR, giving one entry per CDR3 protein. Among some 1.4 million distinct CDR3 sequences listed, 42% were seen once. The sequenced sample was blood. The receptors stem from a woman younger than 35 in good health.

This clonotype was seen only a few times. V is TRBV10-2 and J is TRBJ2-7, with D possibly being TRBD2 (6 bases). Germline V CDR1 and CDR2: WSHSY, SAAADI. This CDR3 region has 13 residues. Trimming removed 11 bases at V and 0 bases at J, with 14 bases between. As DNA, the CDR3 is TGCGCCGCCGGGGGAAATAGCTCCTACGAGCAGTACTTC. It specifies CAAGGNSSYEQYF.

The chain combines TRBV15 with TRBJ1-1; 7 positions match TRBD1. Trimming took 3 bases from V and 5 from J; bases not matched to a gene: 12. The CDR3 sequence is 16 residues long. CDR1 is LNHNV and CDR2 is YYDKDF in the germline V gene (reference sequence). CDR3 DNA sequence: TGTGCCACCAGCAGTGAAGTAAAGGGGGCGCGGACTGAAGCTTTCTTT. This encodes CATSSEVKGARTEAFF.

This clonotype has more than one count but fewer than ten. The genes are TRBV7-2 and TRBJ2-5; 14 bases are a match to TRBD2. Germline trimming cut 5 bases from V and 5 bases from J; bases unmatched to any gene: 7. The CDR3 length is 16 residues. The germline V gene encodes CDR1 SGHTA and CDR2 FQGNSA. The CDR3 loop reads CASSPRLAGGPETQYF. CDR3 in DNA: TGTGCCAGCAGCCCGCGACTAGCGGGAGGGCCTGAGACCCAGTACTTC.

This clonotype was recorded only once. The chain carries TRBV7-8 and TRBJ2-2, with 14 positions matching TRBD2. Looked up from germline, CDR1 is SGHVS and CDR2 is FQNEAQ. Losses at the gene ends were 4 bases for V and 2 bases for J; bases not matched to a gene: 12. The CDR3 is made up of 20 amino acids. This chain's CDR3 is CASSSRLAGGVGHNTGELFF. In DNA, the CDR3 is TGTGCCAGCAGCTCCCGACTAGCGGGGGGGGTCGGGCATAACACCGGGGAGCTGTTTTTT.

This clonotype has only a few counts. This chain links TRBV20-1 with TRBJ2-1; D is undetermined. CDR3 length: 15 amino acids. The V gene lost 4 bases and the J gene lost 0 bases, with 13 bases spanning the gap. CDR1 and CDR2 from the germline V gene are DFQATT and SNEGSKA (reference sequence). The CDR3 sequence is CSANPDRSSYNEQFF. For the CDR3, the DNA is TGCAGTGCTAATCCCGACCGGAGCTCCTACAATGAGCAGTTCTTC.

The rearrangement links TRBV2 to TRBJ1-6, with D uncertain. This CDR3 region has 14 residues. Deletions cut 5 bases from V and 5 bases from J, with 10 bases between. Germline assignment: CDR1 SNHLY and CDR2 FYNNEI. The CDR3 sequence: CASSTTRDNSPLHF. DNA of the CDR3: TGTGCCAGCAGTACAACGAGAGATAATTCACCCCTCCACTTT.

The sample holds a few counts of this clonotype. The rearrangement joins TRBV5-1 to TRBJ2-3; 7 bases line up with TRBD1. V lost 4 bases and J lost 0; bases outside the gene matches: 5. Germline V lookup: CDR1 SGHRS, CDR2 YFSETQ. The CDR3 totals 15 residues. CDR3 bases: TGCGCCAGCAGCATTCCGGGACAGAGCACAGATACGCAGTATTTT. Translated, it gives CASSIPGQSTDTQYF.

V and J are TRBV28 and TRBJ1-2, with TRBD1 as a possible D gene (5 bases). Per germline, CDR1 MDHEN and CDR2 SYDVKM. V gave up 11 bases and J gave up 4 bases, with 11 bases separating them. The CDR3 spans 11 residues. For the CDR3, the DNA is TGTGCCGTCGACAGTTCCTATGGCTACACCTTC. This codes for CAVDSSYGYTF.

This clonotype was picked up many times. The chain employs TRBV29-1 and TRBJ2-3; TRBD1 agrees at 8 bases. The CDR3 covers 13 residues. CDR1 is SQVTM and CDR2 is ANQGSEA in the germline V gene. Unmatched junction bases numbered 5, after V lost 5 bases and J lost 4 bases. The CDR3 here is CSVRAGGADTQYF. The CDR3 DNA follows: TGCAGCGTTAGGGCAGGGGGCGCAGATACGCAGTATTTT.

This clonotype was detected only a few times. This rearrangement joins TRBV11-2 to TRBJ1-2; D may be TRBD1 (6 bases). V was cut by 7 bases and J by 4 bases, with 13 bases left in between. There are 13 residues in the CDR3. Germline CDR1 SGHAT, CDR2 FQNNGV. The CDR3 DNA is TGTGCCAGCACCCGACAGGACGGCTATGGCTACACCTTC. Residues: CASTRQDGYGYTF.

The rearrangement uses TRBV2 and TRBJ2-1; 8 bases map to TRBD2. Looked up from germline, CDR1 is SNHLY and CDR2 is FYNNEI. The ends lost 5 bases at V and 1 base at J; junction bases unmatched: 16. The CDR3 covers 19 residues. As DNA, the CDR3 is TGTGCCAGCAGTACCGATCAGCGGGAGACGTTTGGGTCCTACAATGAGCAGTTCTTC. Translation gives CASSTDQRETFGSYNEQFF.

This chain's CDR3 is CASELGQATAREKLFF. The CDR3, as DNA: TGTGCCAGCGAATTGGGACAGGCAACGGCGCGGGAAAAACTGTTTTTT. The chain has TRBV7-9 and TRBJ1-4; 8 nucleotides align to TRBD1. Per the germline V gene, CDR1 is SEHNR and CDR2 is FQNEAQ (reference sequence). The V and J ends lost 8 bases and 8 bases, in that order; junction bases with no gene match: 16. CDR3 length: 16 amino acids.

CDR3 amino acids: CASSLGGSTQYF. CDR3 nucleotides: TGTGCCAGCAGCTTAGGGGGGAGTACGCAGTATTTT. The chain combines TRBV7-2 with TRBJ2-3, with D perhaps being TRBD1 or TRBD2 (5 bases each). The CDR3 consists of 12 residues. Germline V gives CDR1 SGHTA, CDR2 FQGNSA. With 1 base removed from V and 8 bases from J, the gap between germline ends came to 7 bases.

This clonotype was found a few times. The genes are TRBV10-3 and TRBJ1-6; 9 bases align to TRBD1. Germline CDR1 is ENHRY and CDR2 is SYGVKD. Trimming at V came to 4 bases and at J to 7 bases, leaving 2 bases not matched to a gene. This CDR3 region has 14 residues. The CDR3 nucleotides read TGTGCCATCAGTGGGGACAGGGTCAATTCACCCCTCCACTTT. Its protein product is CAISGDRVNSPLHF.

The V and J genes are TRBV3-1 and TRBJ1-1; D call uncertain. CDR1 and CDR2 from the germline V gene are LGHDT and YNNKEL (reference sequence). V was shortened by 2 bases and J by 1 base, with 11 bases between the two germline ends. This CDR3 contains 15 residues. The CDR3 coding sequence is TGTGCCAGCAGCCAATCTACCACCCCGAACACTGAAGCTTTCTTT. Translation: CASSQSTTPNTEAFF.

This clonotype was detected only once. The chain employs TRBV5-4 and TRBJ2-1, with 9 bases that match TRBD2. The J call may be incorrect, as the DNA end agrees better with TRBJ2-7. The CDR3 contains 16 residues. CDR1 is SGHNT and CDR2 is YYREEE in the germline V gene (reference sequence). The CDR3 sequence is CASTLIGTSSYNEQYF. For the CDR3, the DNA is TGTGCCAGCACCTTAATTGGGACTAGCTCCTACAATGAGCAGTACTTC.

The rearrangement links TRBV7-9 to TRBJ1-4; D unclear. In germline, CDR1 is SEHNR, CDR2 FQNEAQ (reference sequence). The CDR3 totals 15 residues. Trimming pared 5 bases from V and 5 bases from J, leaving 15 bases between. The chain's CDR3 is CASSPQEGRNEKLFF. CDR3 coding DNA: TGTGCCAGCAGCCCCCAGGAGGGCCGCAATGAAAAACTGTTTTTT.

This chain joins TRBV29-1 and TRBJ2-7; 7 bases are a match to TRBD2. Germline V gives CDR1 SQVTM, CDR2 ANQGSEA. V was pared by 4 bases and J by 3 bases, with 3 bases of the junction left unmatched. The CDR3 length is 12 residues. The CDR3 coding sequence is TGCAGCGTTGGGCGGGGGAACTACGAGCAGTACTTC. Encoded protein: CSVGRGNYEQYF.

The chain joins TRBV6-1 to TRBJ2-7; D tentatively fits TRBD1 or TRBD2 (6 bases each). The CDR3 sequence is 13 residues long. Per germline, CDR1 MNHNS and CDR2 SASEGT. V lost 8 bases and J 6 bases, leaving 17 bases between the germline ends. This chain's CDR3 is CASGNVGGCEQYF. The DNA for the CDR3 is TGTGCCAGCGGAAACGTAGGGGGGTGCGAGCAGTACTTC.

This clonotype appeared once. The V and J genes are TRBV6-2 or TRBV6-3 and TRBJ2-1; D is possibly TRBD1 (8 bases). This CDR3 is built from 13 residues. Trimming pared 7 bases from V and 8 bases from J, leaving 15 bases between. Germline values: CDR1 MNHEY, CDR2 SVGEGT. The DNA of the CDR3 is TGTGCCAGCACCCAGGGGGCGGGGGATGAGCAGTTCTTC. Protein: CASTQGAGDEQFF.

The chain recombines TRBV3-1 with TRBJ2-1; a possible D gene is TRBD1 (5 bases). Trimming pared 2 bases from V and 9 bases from J, leaving 8 bases between. This CDR3 is built from 12 residues. Per the germline V gene, CDR1 is LGHDT and CDR2 is YNNKEL (reference sequence). This chain's CDR3 is CASSQLQGEQFF. In DNA, the CDR3 is TGTGCCAGCAGCCAACTCCAGGGTGAGCAGTTCTTC.

The rearrangement links TRBV19 to TRBJ2-5; 10 bases are shared with TRBD2. From germline, CDR1 is LNHDA and CDR2 SQIVND (reference sequence). The CDR3 consists of 15 residues. Trimming cost V 7 bases and J 11 bases; bases outside gene matches: 16. CDR3 region: CASTAGTSAANEQYF. DNA of the CDR3: TGTGCCAGTACCGCCGGGACTAGCGCAGCCAATGAGCAGTACTTC.

The V and J genes are TRBV30 and TRBJ2-7; weak D call: TRBD1 (6 bases). CDR1 is GTSNPN and CDR2 is SVGIG in the germline V gene (reference sequence). The CDR3 consists of 16 residues. V lost 4 bases, J lost 7 bases, and 26 bases lay in between. The CDR3 spells CAWTPRVQGNRLEQYF. CDR3 DNA sequence: TGTGCCTGGACACCTCGGGTACAGGGAAATCGTTTGGAGCAGTACTTC.

The CDR3 region has the DNA TGCGCCAGCAGCCCCCGGACAGCCGCTAACTATGGCTACACCTTC. Protein product: CASSPRTAANYGYTF. The rearrangement joins TRBV4-3 to TRBJ1-2, with a possible D match to TRBD1 (6 bases). The ends were cut back, 4 bases at V and 0 bases at J, with 12 bases in the middle. This CDR3 is 15 amino acids long. Germline-derived CDR1 and CDR2 are LGHNA and YSLEER.

This chain's CDR3 is CASSQAGSSYNEQYF. CDR3 DNA: TGTGCCAGTAGTCAAGCGGGGAGCTCCTACAATGAGCAGTACTTC. V gene TRBV19 combines with J gene TRBJ2-1; 7 bases are a match to TRBD2. The DNA end is a closer match to TRBJ2-7, so the J assignment may be wrong. The CDR3 covers 15 residues. Per the germline V gene, CDR1 is LNHDA and CDR2 is SQIVND (reference sequence).

The V call is TRBV9, the J call TRBJ2-3, with 14 bases that match TRBD2. The ends lost 4 bases at V and 6 bases at J; junction bases unmatched: 16. The CDR3 contains 19 residues. The germline V gene encodes CDR1 SGDLS and CDR2 YYNGEE. The CDR3 loop reads CASSPRLAGGPGTPDTQYF. CDR3 sequence (DNA): TGTGCCAGCAGCCCCCGACTAGCGGGAGGGCCCGGCACCCCCGATACGCAGTATTTT.

In its sample, this clonotype was seen a few times. The chain recombines TRBV28 with TRBJ2-7; 8 nucleotides match TRBD1. The germline gives CDR1 MDHEN, CDR2 SYDVKM. This CDR3 contains 15 residues. Unmatched junction bases numbered 8, after V lost 4 bases and J lost 3 bases. The CDR3 DNA follows: TGTGCCAGCAGTTCTACCTGGACAGGGCTCTACGAGCAGTACTTC. Translation gives CASSSTWTGLYEQYF.

The chain is built from TRBV27 and TRBJ2-3, with no clear D. CDR3 length equals 13 residues. Between the trimmed V and J ends, which lost 6 bases and 5 bases, there was a span of 12 bases. Germline V gene sequence: CDR1 MNHEY, CDR2 SMNVEV (reference sequence). The CDR3 sequence: CASRLIGIDTQYF. The CDR3 nucleotides read TGTGCCAGCAGGCTGATAGGGATAGATACGCAGTATTTT.

The V and J genes are TRBV21-1 and TRBJ1-2; the table calls TRBD1, which could not be checked here. TRBV21-1 corresponds to a pseudogene. This CDR3 region has 15 residues. The CDR3 region is CASSKALDRVRTYTF. For the CDR3, the DNA is TGTGCCAGCAGCAAAGCCCTGGACAGGGTACGCACCTACACCTTC.

This clonotype was seen a single time. The chain recombines TRBV12-3 or TRBV12-4 with TRBJ2-4; perhaps D is TRBD1 or TRBD2 (5 bases each). The V and J ends lost 7 bases and 13 bases respectively, with 26 bases between them. The CDR3 loop spans 15 amino acids. The CDR3 here is CASTENALGLGEQYF. In DNA, the CDR3 is TGTGCCAGCACTGAAAACGCCTTGGGGCTGGGAGAGCAGTACTTC.